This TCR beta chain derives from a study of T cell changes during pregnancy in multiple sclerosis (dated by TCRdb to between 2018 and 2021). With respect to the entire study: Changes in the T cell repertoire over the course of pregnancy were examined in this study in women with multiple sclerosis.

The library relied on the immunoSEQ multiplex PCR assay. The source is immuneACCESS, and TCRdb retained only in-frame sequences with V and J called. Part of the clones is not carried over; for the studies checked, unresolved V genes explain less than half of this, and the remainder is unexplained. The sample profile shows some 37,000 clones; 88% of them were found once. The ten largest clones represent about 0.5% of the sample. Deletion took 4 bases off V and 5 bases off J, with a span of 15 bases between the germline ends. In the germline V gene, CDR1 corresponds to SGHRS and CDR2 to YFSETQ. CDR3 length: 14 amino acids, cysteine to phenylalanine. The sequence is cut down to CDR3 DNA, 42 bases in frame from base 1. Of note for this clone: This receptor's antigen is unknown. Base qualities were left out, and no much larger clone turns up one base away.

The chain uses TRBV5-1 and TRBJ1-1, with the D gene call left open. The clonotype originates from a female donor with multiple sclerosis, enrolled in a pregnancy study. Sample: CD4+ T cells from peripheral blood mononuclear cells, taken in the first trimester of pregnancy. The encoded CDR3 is CASSISGGETEAFF. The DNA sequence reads TGCGCCAGCAGCATATCGGGCGGGGAAACTGAAGCTTTCTTT.